Presented here are 27 T cell receptor beta chains from one specimen sequenced in a study of graft-versus-host responses after intestinal transplantation (dated by TCRdb to about 2021). The time point label, read with the paper, signifies: cells obtained before transplantation from donor or recipient. The library was produced with the immunoSEQ multiplex PCR assay. TCRdb took over this immuneACCESS table, retaining in-frame rearrangements with V and J assigned. Such tables are incomplete; in checked studies, under half of the missing clones stem from an unresolved V gene, and the remainder is unexplained. The sample contains some 5,200 clones, more than 20% of them found a single time. Roughly 3.5% of the sample rests with the top ten. Specimen: alloreactive CD4+ T cells from a mixed lymphocyte reaction culture, collected before transplantation. According to the study, the label for this sample's cell subset or site signals: CFSE-low proliferating T cells sorted from roughly six-day pre-transplant mixed lymphocyte reaction (GvH or HvG direction). All receptors come from a human patient who was an organ donor for intestinal transplantation.

This chain links TRBV6-5 with TRBJ1-1; possible D gene TRBD1, 5 bases. V was shortened by 0 bases and J by 0 bases, with 11 bases between the two germline ends. The germline gives CDR1 MNHEY, CDR2 SVGAGI. CDR3 length equals 16 residues. CDR3 DNA sequence: TGTGCCAGCAGTTACTCCAGGGCCGGAATGAACACTGAAGCTTTCTTT. Residues: CASSYSRAGMNTEAFF.

This clone qualifies as medium-sized. The gene calls are TRBV5-6 and TRBJ1-2; 8 nucleotides align to TRBD1. Germline V gene sequence: CDR1 SGHDT, CDR2 YYEEEE. The CDR3 has 13 amino acids. The junction had 6 bases not matched to a gene; V was cut back by 4 bases and J by 7 bases. The CDR3 region is CASSVQGGIGYTF. In DNA form, the CDR3 reads TGTGCCAGCAGCGTACAGGGGGGCATTGGCTACACCTTC.

This clone was picked up a small number of times. CDR3 amino acids: CASSPLAPNTDTQYF. In nucleotides, the CDR3 is TGTGCCAGCAGCCCGCTAGCGCCTAACACAGATACGCAGTATTTT. The chain carries TRBV4-2 and TRBJ2-3; maybe TRBD2 (6 bases). Trimming took off 4 bases at V and 2 bases at J, with 13 bases between the two ends. CDR3 size: 15 residues. Per germline, CDR1 LGHNA and CDR2 YNFKEQ.

This chain links TRBV6-4 with TRBJ1-2; D uncertain. Germline CDR1 reads MRHNA; CDR2 reads SNTAGT. The CDR3 spans 11 residues. Between the trimmed V and J ends, which lost 0 bases and 8 bases, there was a span of 4 bases. The CDR3: CASSDSGGYTF. In DNA form, the CDR3 reads TGTGCCAGCAGTGACTCCGGGGGCTACACCTTC.

This clone is termed medium-sized (0.01 to 0.1%). The CDR3 protein is CASSQGPTVTNYGYTF. CDR3 bases: TGTGCCAGCAGCCAAGGGCCGACAGTCACAAACTATGGCTACACCTTC. This rearrangement joins TRBV14 to TRBJ1-2, with a weak D call TRBD1 (5 bases). Germline lookup yields CDR1 SGHDN and CDR2 FVKESK. V shed 1 base and J shed 2 bases, with 14 bases lying between them. There are 16 residues in the CDR3.

This clone was detected a few times. The gene calls are TRBV11-2 and TRBJ2-3; D is unresolved. This CDR3 comprises 11 residues. Germline CDR1 is SGHAT and CDR2 is FQNNGV. Trimming cost V 5 bases and J 6 bases, with 6 bases left between them. The CDR3 coding sequence is TGTGCCAGCAGCGTCATGGATACGCAGTATTTT. Residues: CASSVMDTQYF. Full variable domain (rest looked up from reference TRBV11-2 and TRBJ2-3): EAGVAQSPRYKIIEKRQSVAFWCNPISGHATLYWYQQILGQGPKLLIQFQNNGVVDDSQLPKDRFSAERLKGVDSTLKIQPAKLEDSAVYLCASSVMDTQYFGPGTRLTVL.

This clone was counted between two and nine times. The V call is TRBV12-5, the J call TRBJ1-5, with D uncertain. In germline, CDR1 is LGHNT, CDR2 FRNRAP. The CDR3 spans 13 residues. The V and J ends lost 3 bases and 5 bases respectively, with 8 bases between them. CDR3 sequence (DNA): TGTGCTAGTGGTTTTTACAGTTATCAGCCCCAGCATTTT. It yields the protein CASGFYSYQPQHF.

This clone is labeled medium-sized. One end of the junction fails to match germline, which may point to a read error. This chain links TRBV20-1 with TRBJ2-7; possible D gene TRBD2, 6 bases. Germline loops: CDR1 DFQATT, CDR2 SNEGSKA (reference sequence). The CDR3 consists of 11 residues. In nucleotides, the CDR3 is TGTGCGGGACTGAGCTCCTACGAGCAGTACTTC. It yields the protein CAGLSSYEQYF.

J is TRBJ2-7 and V is TRBV6-5; the D gene is possibly TRBD1 (6 bases). The CDR3 contains 12 residues. V shed 5 bases and J shed 7 bases, with 12 bases lying between them. Germline CDR1 reads MNHEY; CDR2 reads SVGAGI. CDR3 residues: CASSPTGNEQYF. CDR3 DNA sequence: TGTGCCAGCAGTCCCACAGGGAATGAGCAGTACTTC.

The chain recombines TRBV15 with TRBJ2-5; 9 bases map to TRBD2. V was clipped by 2 bases and J by 1 base; unmatched bases: 11. Germline assignment: CDR1 LNHNV and CDR2 YYDKDF (reference sequence). The CDR3 has 18 residues. Here the CDR3 DNA reads TGTGCCACCAGCAGATCCCGGCGACTAGCGGAAATCCAAGAGACCCAGTACTTC. It translates to CATSRSRRLAEIQETQYF.

In this sample, this clone is large. The gene calls are TRBV29-1 and TRBJ1-5, with 8 positions matching TRBD1. V was clipped by 8 bases and J by 4 bases; unmatched bases: 4. Looked up from germline, CDR1 is SQVTM and CDR2 is ANQGSEA. The CDR3 has 12 residues. The CDR3 here is CSIRQGNQPQHF. The DNA for the CDR3 is TGCAGCATACGACAGGGGAATCAGCCCCAGCATTTT.

The CDR3 is CSVARLAWYQETQYF. The CDR3 DNA sequence: TGCAGCGTTGCCCGGCTAGCGTGGTACCAAGAGACCCAGTACTTC. The V gene is TRBV29-1, the J gene TRBJ2-5; tentatively, D is TRBD2 (6 bases). This CDR3 is built from 15 residues. From germline, CDR1 is SQVTM and CDR2 ANQGSEA. V lost 4 bases and J 0 bases, leaving 15 bases between the germline ends.

This clone has more than one count but fewer than ten. CDR3 sequence: CASSLRGTFLDNEQFF. For the CDR3, the DNA is TGTGCCAGCAGCTTACGGGGGACTTTTCTAGACAATGAGCAGTTCTTC. V is TRBV11-3 and J is TRBJ2-1, with TRBD2 as a possible D gene (6 bases). Trimming took 2 bases from V and 5 from J, leaving 16 bases between them. Germline V CDR1 and CDR2: SGHNT, YENEEA. The CDR3 consists of 16 residues.

Relative to its sample, this clone is medium-sized. V gene TRBV6-1 combines with J gene TRBJ1-2; D is unclear. Germline V gives CDR1 MNHNS, CDR2 SASEGT. The CDR3 is 12 residues long. V was trimmed by 1 base and J by 5 bases, leaving 5 bases between them. The CDR3 loop is CASSEGRYGYTF. The DNA for the CDR3 is TGTGCCAGCAGTGAAGGGAGATATGGCTACACCTTC.

This clone was seen only a few times. This chain connects TRBV5-1 to TRBJ2-7, with TRBD1 identical over 8 bases. V shed 4 bases and J 0 bases; nucleotides not matched to a gene: 12. CDR1 is SGHRS and CDR2 is YFSETQ in the germline V gene. The CDR3 totals 17 residues. The CDR3 region is CASSPITGTGISYEQYF. The CDR3 DNA sequence: TGCGCCAGCAGCCCAATTACCGGGACAGGAATCTCCTACGAGCAGTACTTC. The entire variable domain, with the rest obtained from reference TRBV5-1 and TRBJ2-7, is as follows: KAGVTQTPRYLIKTRGQQVTLSCSPISGHRSVSWYQQTPGQGLQFLFEYFSETQRNKGNFPGRFSGRQFSNSRSEMNVSTLELGDSALYLCASSPITGTGISYEQYFGPGTRLTVT.

The chain's CDR3 is CASSLSGRVYNEQFF. CDR3 nucleotides: TGTGCCAGCAGCCTTAGCGGGAGGGTTTACAATGAGCAGTTCTTC. The V call is TRBV7-2, the J call TRBJ2-1, with TRBD2 matching 11 bases. Germline assignment: CDR1 SGHTA and CDR2 FQGNSA. CDR3 size: 15 residues. The ends lost 5 bases at V and 4 bases at J; junction bases unmatched: 4.

The V call is TRBV4-1, the J call TRBJ2-5, with 10 bases lining up with TRBD2. Germline CDR1 is MGHRA and CDR2 is YSYEKL. V lost 1 base and J lost 11; bases outside the gene matches: 10. The CDR3 loop spans 15 amino acids. The CDR3 loop is CASSQVASGSREQYF. DNA for the CDR3: TGCGCCAGCAGCCAAGTCGCTAGCGGGAGTCGTGAGCAGTACTTC.

The V call is TRBV11-3, the J call TRBJ1-2, with D possibly TRBD1 on 5 matching bases. The V gene's germline CDR1 is SGHNT and CDR2 YENEEA. The CDR3 is 14 residues long. Trimming left V 3 bases short and J 3 bases short, with 11 bases between. CDR3 protein: CASSLRGGYYGYTF. CDR3 sequence (DNA): TGTGCCAGCAGCTTGAGGGGAGGATACTATGGCTACACCTTC.

This clone is judged medium-sized. The rearrangement joins TRBV6-7 to TRBJ2-1, with D unresolved. TRBV6-7 is classed as an ORF, of uncertain function. The CDR3 spans 16 residues. V was clipped by 0 bases and J by 7 bases, with 16 bases between them. CDR3 DNA sequence: TGTGCCAGCAGTTACTCGACTCTCGGCGGTTGGAATGAGCAGTTCTTC. Translation: CASSYSTLGGWNEQFF.

In its sample, this clone ranks as medium-sized. V usage is TRBV19 and J usage is TRBJ1-6; 7 positions match TRBD1. Per the germline V gene, CDR1 is LNHDA and CDR2 is SQIVND (reference sequence). J lost 6 bases, V lost 7 bases, and 6 bases had no gene match. The CDR3 runs 14 residues. This CDR3 reads CASKPGQINSPLHF. The CDR3, as DNA: TGTGCCAGTAAACCGGGACAGATTAATTCACCCCTCCACTTT.

CDR3 nucleotides: TGTGCCGTCCGGAACCGGGACAGGGGAAACTATGGCTACACCTTC. Its protein product is CAVRNRDRGNYGYTF. V and J are TRBV2 and TRBJ1-2, with 10 bases fitting TRBD1. From germline, CDR1 is SNHLY and CDR2 FYNNEI. This CDR3 spans 15 amino acids. V gave up 11 bases and J gave up 2 bases; unmatched junction bases: 11.

V and J are TRBV27 and TRBJ2-7, with TRBD2 matching over 12 bases. Germline V gives CDR1 MNHEY, CDR2 SMNVEV (reference sequence). Trimming at V came to 5 bases and at J to 3 bases, leaving 8 bases not matched to a gene. The CDR3 contains 16 residues. DNA of the CDR3: TGTGCCAGCAGTGCCCCTACTAGCGGGAGGATCTACGAGCAGTACTTC. Amino acid sequence: CASSAPTSGRIYEQYF.

This chain uses TRBV6-1 with TRBJ1-5, with TRBD1 identical over 9 bases. CDR1 and CDR2 from the germline V gene are MNHNS and SASEGT. The length of the CDR3 is 17 residues. Germline trimming cut 4 bases from V and 0 bases from J; bases unmatched to any gene: 7. The CDR3 bases are TGTGCCAGCAGTGTCCCGGGACAGGGATATAGCAATCAGCCCCAGCATTTT. It codes for CASSVPGQGYSNQPQHF.

This clone appeared a few times. CDR3 DNA: TGTGCTAGTGGTTTGAGGCTAGCGGGAAATGAGCAGTACTTC. The encoded protein is CASGLRLAGNEQYF. V and J are TRBV12-5 and TRBJ2-7, with TRBD2 matching over 9 bases. This CDR3 region has 14 residues. Germline V gene lookup returns CDR1 LGHNT and CDR2 FRNRAP. The V segment lost 2 bases and the J segment 7 bases; nucleotides outside the gene matches: 6.

This clone was detected many times. The chain couples TRBV20-1 to TRBJ2-5; D remains ambiguous. Germline CDR1 reads DFQATT; CDR2 reads SNEGSKA (reference sequence). This CDR3 contains 11 residues. The V gene lost 4 bases and the J gene lost 7 bases, with 10 bases spanning the gap. CDR3 protein: CSATPLGTQYF. Written as DNA, the CDR3 is TGCAGTGCTACCCCCCTCGGGACCCAGTACTTC.

This clone has more than one count but fewer than ten. The rearrangement uses TRBV6-1 and TRBJ1-2; the match to TRBD1 covers 7 bases. Germline V gives CDR1 MNHNS, CDR2 SASEGT. This CDR3 has 14 residues. Unmatched junction bases numbered 6, after V lost 2 bases and J lost 6 bases. The CDR3 nucleotides read TGTGCCAGCAGTGAATTAACAGGGGAGCATGGCTACACCTTC. Its protein is CASSELTGEHGYTF.

This clone is classed as large (0.1 to 1%). Other nucleotide sequences from this sample produce the same CDR3. The chain recombines TRBV30 with TRBJ1-6; D call uncertain. Looked up from germline, CDR1 is GTSNPN and CDR2 is SVGIG (reference sequence). The CDR3 has 12 residues. V lost 2 bases to trimming and J lost 10 bases, with 9 bases between them. The CDR3 loop reads CAWSINSSPLHF. CDR3 DNA sequence: TGTGCCTGGAGTATTAATAGCTCACCCCTCCACTTT.